Below, 26 T cell receptor beta chains from the same sample are listed, as sequenced in a study of blood T cell repertoires in COVID-19. Generated by immunoSEQ multiplex PCR, the TCRdb table keeps only in-frame clones and is missing some. The sample carries about 35,000 clones, about 87% recorded once. Material: peripheral blood. These receptors came from a human donor in a cohort sampled during active COVID-19.

The chain is built from TRBV7-3 and TRBJ2-7; 8 bases map to TRBD2. The CDR3 has 14 amino acids. Germline V gene data show CDR1 as SGHTA and CDR2 as FQGTGA. With V trimmed by 5 bases and J by 1 base, 4 bases remained unmatched. The CDR3 sequence: CASSPPGGSYEQYF. The CDR3 nucleotides read TGTGCCAGCAGCCCCCCGGGGGGGTCCTACGAGCAGTACTTC.

V is TRBV15 and J is TRBJ2-1; 7 bases are a match to TRBD2. This CDR3 has 14 amino acids. V shed 2 bases and J 7 bases; nucleotides not matched to a gene: 5. Looked up from germline, CDR1 is LNHNV and CDR2 is YYDKDF (reference sequence). CDR3 amino acids: CATSRSGVQNEQFF. DNA for the CDR3: TGTGCCACCAGCAGAAGCGGGGTGCAGAATGAGCAGTTCTTC.

V usage is TRBV7-9 and J usage is TRBJ1-2, with D uncertain. CDR1 and CDR2 (germline): SEHNR, FQNEAQ (reference sequence). Trimming took off 6 bases at V and 4 bases at J, with 12 bases between the two ends. This CDR3 is 13 amino acids long. In nucleotides, the CDR3 is TGTGCCAGCAGACCCCGGGAGCGCTATGGCTACACCTTC. Protein product: CASRPRERYGYTF.

This sequence joins TRBV6-2 or TRBV6-3 and TRBJ1-2; D perhaps matches TRBD1 (5 bases). The V end was cut by 2 bases, the J end by 4 bases, with 11 bases between. The CDR3 is 14 amino acids. Per the germline V gene, CDR1 is MNHEY and CDR2 is SVGEGT. CDR3 in DNA: TGTGCCAGCAGTTACGGGGGGATAACCTATGGCTACACCTTC. Translation: CASSYGGITYGYTF.

The chain carries TRBV6-5 and TRBJ2-1, with 10 bases that match TRBD1. The CDR3 has 14 residues. The junction had 6 bases not matched to a gene; V was cut back by 6 bases and J by 7 bases. Germline V lookup: CDR1 MNHEY, CDR2 SVGAGI. CDR3 region: CASSARTGGNEQFF. In DNA, the CDR3 is TGTGCCAGCAGCGCGAGGACAGGGGGTAATGAGCAGTTCTTC.

V and J are TRBV27 and TRBJ2-7; weak D call: TRBD1 (5 bases). V was trimmed by 6 bases and J by 6 bases, leaving 21 bases between them. This CDR3 comprises 15 residues. The germline gives CDR1 MNHEY, CDR2 SMNVEV (reference sequence). This CDR3 is CASRTVGRTSGEQYF. Written as DNA, the CDR3 is TGTGCCAGCAGGACAGTGGGGCGAACTTCCGGCGAGCAGTACTTC.

The V call is TRBV7-3, the J call TRBJ2-7; 9 bases align to TRBD1. Germline CDR1 and CDR2: SGHTA and FQGTGA. V was clipped by 5 bases and J by 9 bases; unmatched bases: 17. This CDR3 is built from 16 residues. The CDR3 coding sequence is TGTGCCAGCAGCCGATTAACAGGGGGCCCTCCGGCCTGGCAGTACTTC. Translated, it gives CASSRLTGGPPAWQYF. Together with reference TRBV7-3 and TRBJ2-7, the CDR3 gives the full variable domain: GAGVSQTPSNKVTEKGKYVELRCDPISGHTALYWYRQSLGQGPEFLIYFQGTGAADDSGLPNDRFFAVRPEGSVSTLKIQRTERGDSAVYLCASSRLTGGPPAWQYFGPGTRLTVT.

The V gene is TRBV2, the J gene TRBJ1-2, with 7 bases lining up with TRBD1. Germline lookup yields CDR1 SNHLY and CDR2 FYNNEI. This CDR3 region has 14 residues. Trimming at V came to 5 bases and at J to 3 bases, leaving 6 bases not matched to a gene. In DNA form, the CDR3 reads TGTGCCAGCAGTAGGGGGCGGGGGGACTATGGCTACACCTTC. Its translation is CASSRGRGDYGYTF.

This sequence joins TRBV5-8 and TRBJ2-3; 8 nucleotides line up with TRBD2. The germline gives CDR1 SGHTS, CDR2 YDEGEE. The CDR3 has 16 amino acids. With V trimmed by 2 bases and J by 4 bases, 9 bases remained unmatched. This CDR3 is CASSFRGGAGADTQYF. In DNA form, the CDR3 reads TGTGCCAGCAGCTTCCGGGGGGGGGCCGGGGCAGATACGCAGTATTTT.

The rearrangement links TRBV29-1 to TRBJ1-2; D possibly corresponds to TRBD1 (5 bases). With 3 bases removed from V and 0 bases from J, the gap between germline ends came to 14 bases. Per the germline V gene, CDR1 is SQVTM and CDR2 is ANQGSEA. The CDR3 extends over 15 amino acids. In nucleotides, the CDR3 is TGCAGCGTTGAGGGAGGGACGGTCTCTAACTATGGCTACACCTTC. Translated, it gives CSVEGGTVSNYGYTF.

For the CDR3, the DNA is TGTGCCAGCTCCGCAACAGGACCTATCAATGAGCAGTTCTTC. The encoded protein is CASSATGPINEQFF. The chain couples TRBV18 to TRBJ2-1; D is perhaps TRBD1 (5 bases). In germline, CDR1 is KGHSH, CDR2 LQKENI. The CDR3 totals 14 residues. Trimming removed 6 bases from V and 6 bases from J, with 15 bases in between.

This CDR3 reads CASSVRDRGEQFF. As DNA, the CDR3 is TGTGCCAGCAGTGTCCGGGACAGGGGTGAGCAGTTCTTC. The chain uses TRBV6-2 or TRBV6-3 and TRBJ2-1; 10 bases are a match to TRBD1. V lost 5 bases and J lost 9; bases outside the gene matches: 4. This CDR3 contains 13 residues. Germline V gives CDR1 MNHEY, CDR2 SVGEGT.

The CDR3: CASSSGQGYEKLFF. In DNA form, the CDR3 reads TGTGCCAGCAGCTCGGGACAGGGTTATGAAAAACTGTTTTTT. The rearrangement joins TRBV7-2 to TRBJ1-4, with 9 bases fitting TRBD1. CDR3 length equals 14 residues. Germline loops: CDR1 SGHTA, CDR2 FQGNSA. V shed 4 bases and J 6 bases; nucleotides not matched to a gene: 3. The full variable domain, completed using reference TRBV7-2 and TRBJ1-4, is GAGVSQSPSNKVTEKGKDVELRCDPISGHTALYWYRQSLGQGLEFLIYFQGNSAPDKSGLPSDRFSAERTGGSVSTLTIQRTQQEDSAVYLCASSSGQGYEKLFFGSGTQLSVL.

The V gene is TRBV7-9, the J gene TRBJ1-5, with D tentatively TRBD1 (5 bases). Germline CDR1 SEHNR, CDR2 FQNEAQ (reference sequence). This CDR3 is built from 13 residues. The CDR3 nucleotides read TGTGCTATGGGGGGGGAAAGCAATCAGCCCCAGCATTTT. Amino acid sequence: CAMGGESNQPQHF.

This chain links TRBV24-1 with TRBJ1-1; the D is unclear. Germline V gene data show CDR1 as KGHDR and CDR2 as SFDVKD. This CDR3 spans 13 amino acids. V gave up 9 bases and J gave up 0 bases, with 10 bases separating them. Here the CDR3 DNA reads TGTGCCACCTCTTCCCCGGTGAACACTGAAGCTTTCTTT. Amino acids: CATSSPVNTEAFF.

This chain links TRBV7-2 with TRBJ2-1; TRBD1 is a possible D gene (6 bases). This CDR3 region has 13 residues. The germline V and J ends were trimmed by 7 bases and 8 bases, with 15 bases remaining between them. From germline, CDR1 is SGHTA and CDR2 FQGNSA. Written as DNA, the CDR3 is TGTGCCAGCATCATGAAGGGGGTCGATGAGCAGTTCTTC. Protein: CASIMKGVDEQFF.

The chain links TRBV4-1 to TRBJ1-2; TRBD1 agrees at 9 bases. Germline V gives CDR1 MGHRA, CDR2 YSYEKL. Germline trimming cut 4 bases from V and 0 bases from J; bases unmatched to any gene: 15. The CDR3 spans 19 residues. CDR3 residues: CASSRTPTGGDKANYGYTF. Written as DNA, the CDR3 is TGCGCCAGCAGCCGCACCCCCACAGGGGGCGATAAAGCTAACTATGGCTACACCTTC.

The chain employs TRBV5-4 and TRBJ1-2, with D tentatively TRBD1 (6 bases). CDR1 and CDR2 (germline): SGHNT, YYREEE (reference sequence). V gave up 4 bases and J gave up 3 bases, with 13 bases separating them. This CDR3 spans 14 amino acids. CDR3 DNA sequence: TGTGCCAGCAGCGAGCTACAGGGATACTATGGCTACACCTTC. It codes for CASSELQGYYGYTF.

The chain employs TRBV7-2 and TRBJ2-2; a weak D match, TRBD2 (6 bases). CDR3 length: 16 residues. The V end lost 5 bases, the J end lost 4 bases, and 17 bases lay between the germline ends. The germline V gene encodes CDR1 SGHTA and CDR2 FQGNSA. The CDR3 loop reads CASSLVFGGGTGELFF. As DNA, the CDR3 is TGTGCCAGCAGCCTAGTTTTCGGGGGTGGCACCGGGGAGCTGTTTTTT. Looking up the rest from reference TRBV7-2 and TRBJ2-2 gives the full variable domain: GAGVSQSPSNKVTEKGKDVELRCDPISGHTALYWYRQSLGQGLEFLIYFQGNSAPDKSGLPSDRFSAERTGGSVSTLTIQRTQQEDSAVYLCASSLVFGGGTGELFFGEGSRLTVL.

This chain joins TRBV19 and TRBJ2-3; possibly TRBD2 for D (7 bases). CDR3 size: 16 residues. Germline lookup yields CDR1 LNHDA and CDR2 SQIVND (reference sequence). Trimming pared 5 bases from V and 5 bases from J, leaving 20 bases between. In DNA form, the CDR3 reads TGTGCCAGTAGTCATGGGGGGGCAAGGTTTATAGATACGCAGTATTTT. It encodes CASSHGGARFIDTQYF.

Regarding this clone: The junction departs from the called germline gene at one end, perhaps through a read error. This chain connects TRBV7-7 to TRBJ2-2, with 7 bases identical to TRBD2. The CDR3 extends over 16 amino acids. CDR1 is SSHAT, CDR2 FNYEAQ, per germline (reference sequence). CDR3: CASSLNSGSGTGELFF. CDR3 nucleotides: TGTGCTAGCAGCTTAAATAGCGGGTCGGGTACCGGGGAGCTGTTTTTT.

This clone has only one observation. The gene calls are TRBV2 and TRBJ1-4, with 10 bases aligning to TRBD1. V lost 5 bases, J lost 8 bases, and 5 bases stayed unmatched. From germline, CDR1 is SNHLY and CDR2 FYNNEI. This CDR3 has 14 amino acids. In nucleotides, the CDR3 is TGTGCCAGCAGTCCGGGACAGGGGACCGAAAAACTGTTTTTT. This codes for CASSPGQGTEKLFF.

The chain couples TRBV6-6 to TRBJ2-2; 7 bases map to TRBD1. Trimming at V came to 8 bases and at J to 3 bases, leaving 6 bases not matched to a gene. The CDR3 is 14 amino acids. The V gene's germline CDR1 is MNHNY and CDR2 SVGAGI (reference sequence). DNA for the CDR3: TGTGCCAGCGGGGCGACAGGGTACACCGGGGAGCTGTTTTTT. Protein product: CASGATGYTGELFF.

This rearrangement joins TRBV27 to TRBJ2-7; TRBD1 matches 7 bases. There are 22 residues in the CDR3. V gave up 3 bases and J gave up 4 bases; unmatched junction bases: 30. Germline V gene lookup returns CDR1 MNHEY and CDR2 SMNVEV (reference sequence). The DNA for the CDR3 is TGTGCCAGCAGTTTTTCAGTCAACAATGGGGCGTCTCCGAAGGGGGCTTTATACGAGCAGTACTTC. Encoded protein: CASSFSVNNGASPKGALYEQYF.

CDR3 region: CASSLTDTYEQYF. DNA for the CDR3: TGTGCCAGCAGCTTAACGGACACGTACGAGCAGTACTTC. V and J are TRBV7-8 and TRBJ2-7, with a tentative D call TRBD1 (5 bases). Germline CDR1 and CDR2: SGHVS and FQNEAQ. This CDR3 contains 13 residues. V lost 2 bases and J 4 bases, leaving 9 bases between the germline ends.

This rearrangement joins TRBV5-4 to TRBJ2-3; TRBD2 aligns across 7 bases. After removal of 0 bases from V and 2 bases from J, the junction contained 3 bases not matched to a gene. Germline CDR1 and CDR2: SGHNT and YYREEE (reference sequence). The CDR3 has 15 amino acids. The DNA for the CDR3 is TGTGCCAGCAGCTTGGCTCGGGGGGTCACAGATACGCAGTATTTT. This translates into CASSLARGVTDTQYF.